The 22 T cell receptor beta chains listed next were all sequenced from one sample in a study of graft-versus-host responses after intestinal transplantation (dated by TCRdb to the early 2020s). The antigens of these receptors remain unknown. Library preparation used the immunoSEQ multiplex PCR assay. Held by TCRdb, this immuneACCESS table contains in-frame sequences only and omits some clones. Under half of the omission traces to an unresolved V gene where checked; the cause of the rest is unknown. Within this sample are about 100,000 clones, with roughly 87% of them counted one time only. The biggest ten clones account for roughly 0.97% of the sample. Per the publication, the time point label means: cells obtained before transplantation from donor or recipient. The sequences come from unstimulated CD4+ T cells sorted from spleen or lymph node cells, collected before transplant. The receptors shown here come from a human donor who was the organ donor for an intestinal transplant.

This sequence joins TRBV29-1 and TRBJ2-3; D uncertain. Trimming shortened V by 6 bases and J by 6 bases, and 16 bases separated the two germline ends. CDR1 is SQVTM and CDR2 is ANQGSEA in the germline V gene. The CDR3 has 13 amino acids. CDR3 sequence (DNA): TGCAGCGTACGGACGGAAGGCGCGGATACGCAGTATTTT. This codes for CSVRTEGADTQYF.

This clone has a single count. The chain couples TRBV7-2 to TRBJ1-3; 8 bases map to TRBD1. Germline V lookup: CDR1 SGHTA, CDR2 FQGNSA. The CDR3 is 17 amino acids. The J segment lost 2 bases and the V segment lost 6 bases, leaving 12 bases of the junction unmatched. CDR3 DNA sequence: TGTGCCAGCAGTTCTTACAGGGGGAATCTGGCTGGAAACACCATATATTTT. Protein product: CASSSYRGNLAGNTIYF.

V is TRBV28 and J is TRBJ1-2, with 8 bases that match TRBD1. The CDR3 totals 13 residues. Germline CDR1 is MDHEN and CDR2 is SYDVKM. Unmatched junction bases numbered 1, after V lost 5 bases and J lost 2 bases. The CDR3 DNA reads TGTGCCAGCAGTCGGACAGGGAACTATGGCTACACCTTC. Encoded protein: CASSRTGNYGYTF.

The chain joins TRBV4-1 to TRBJ1-1; no definite D call. Per the germline V gene, CDR1 is MGHRA and CDR2 is YSYEKL. This CDR3 is 15 amino acids long. Deletions cut 6 bases from V and 3 bases from J, with 17 bases between. The CDR3 is CASSGDVGRDTEAFF. CDR3 DNA sequence: TGCGCCAGCAGTGGTGATGTGGGCCGTGACACTGAAGCTTTCTTT.

The chain couples TRBV7-9 to TRBJ2-3; weak D call: TRBD2 (6 bases). Trimming stripped 2 bases from V and 2 bases from J, with 17 bases between. The CDR3 loop spans 17 amino acids. The germline CDR1 and CDR2 sequences are SEHNR and FQNEAQ (reference sequence). The CDR3 reads CASSLNGGIISTDTQYF. The CDR3 DNA is TGTGCCAGCAGCTTAAATGGGGGGATTATTTCCACAGATACGCAGTATTTT.

This sequence joins TRBV19 and TRBJ2-5; D is possibly TRBD1 or TRBD2 (5 bases each). The germline gives CDR1 LNHDA, CDR2 SQIVND (reference sequence). The CDR3 has 14 amino acids. Trimming shortened V by 5 bases and J by 5 bases, and 15 bases separated the two germline ends. CDR3 sequence reads: CASSLGGRAETQYF. DNA for the CDR3: TGTGCCAGTAGTTTAGGAGGCAGGGCGGAGACCCAGTACTTC.

The chain links TRBV19 to TRBJ2-5, with 13 bases that match TRBD2. The length of the CDR3 is 18 residues. Germline assignment: CDR1 LNHDA and CDR2 SQIVND (reference sequence). After removal of 1 base from V and 0 bases from J, the junction contained 5 bases not matched to a gene. CDR3 DNA sequence: TGTGCCAGTAGTATAGGACTAGCGGGGGGCGGGTACCAAGAGACCCAGTACTTC. This translates into CASSIGLAGGGYQETQYF. Together with reference TRBV19 and TRBJ2-5, the CDR3 gives the full variable domain: DGGITQSPKYLFRKEGQNVTLSCEQNLNHDAMYWYRQDPGQGLRLIYYSQIVNDFQKGDIAEGYSVSREKKESFPLTVTSAQKNPTAFYLCASSIGLAGGGYQETQYFGPGTRLLVL.

The chain carries TRBV20-1 and TRBJ2-5, with D unresolved. This CDR3 region has 11 residues. The V and J ends lost 5 bases and 3 bases respectively, with 7 bases between them. Germline-derived CDR1 and CDR2 are DFQATT and SNEGSKA (reference sequence). The CDR3 loop reads CSARTEETQYF. CDR3 bases: TGCAGTGCTCGGACGGAAGAGACCCAGTACTTC.

In DNA form, the CDR3 reads TGCAGTGCTGGATGGACCGCGGGCCAGTACTTC. Translated, it gives CSAGWTAGQYF. The chain employs TRBV20-1 and TRBJ2-7, with a weak D call TRBD2 (5 bases). The CDR3 extends over 11 amino acids. Germline V gene sequence: CDR1 DFQATT, CDR2 SNEGSKA (reference sequence). V was trimmed by 5 bases and J by 10 bases, leaving 15 bases between them.

This CDR3 reads CASSLDATGELFF. CDR3 in DNA: TGCGCCAGCAGCTTGGACGCCACCGGGGAGCTGTTTTTT. The V call is TRBV5-1, the J call TRBJ2-2; no definite D call. V was cut by 0 bases and J by 4 bases, with 4 bases left in between. The CDR3 has 13 amino acids. Germline V gene sequence: CDR1 SGHRS, CDR2 YFSETQ.

V usage is TRBV30 and J usage is TRBJ1-2; D unresolved. The CDR3 totals 15 residues. Germline V lookup: CDR1 GTSNPN, CDR2 SVGIG (reference sequence). Trimming removed 2 bases at V and 4 bases at J, with 17 bases between. CDR3 sequence reads: CAWSKTGPVSYGYTF. CDR3 in DNA: TGTGCCTGGAGTAAGACCGGCCCTGTTAGCTATGGCTACACCTTC.

The chain carries TRBV11-3 and TRBJ2-2, with TRBD1 identical over 7 bases. Per germline, CDR1 SGHNT and CDR2 YENEEA. The trim removed 1 base at V and 6 bases at J, leaving 8 bases unmatched. The CDR3 is 16 residues long. The CDR3 is CASSLGAGGNSGELFF. In DNA form, the CDR3 reads TGTGCCAGCAGCTTAGGGGCAGGGGGTAATTCCGGGGAGCTGTTTTTT.

As to this clone: The same CDR3 can be traced to other DNA sequences in this sample. The chain joins TRBV28 to TRBJ2-5; no reliable D call. CDR3 length: 11 amino acids. Germline assignment: CDR1 MDHEN and CDR2 SYDVKM. Trimming took 3 bases from V and 5 from J, leaving 4 bases between them. This chain's CDR3 is CASSLLETQYF. In DNA, the CDR3 is TGTGCCAGCAGTTTGTTGGAGACCCAGTACTTC.

This clone was observed a few times. This rearrangement joins TRBV5-1 to TRBJ1-4; 7 bases align to TRBD1. Losses at the gene ends were 4 bases for V and 3 bases for J; bases not matched to a gene: 3. The V gene's germline CDR1 is SGHRS and CDR2 YFSETQ. The CDR3 has 14 amino acids. CDR3 amino acids: CASSITGANEKLFF. In DNA, the CDR3 is TGCGCCAGCAGCATAACAGGGGCTAATGAAAAACTGTTTTTT.

The rearrangement uses TRBV7-2 and TRBJ2-1; 7 bases align to TRBD2. Germline V gene lookup returns CDR1 SGHTA and CDR2 FQGNSA. The V segment lost 6 bases and the J segment 4 bases; nucleotides outside the gene matches: 9. There are 15 residues in the CDR3. CDR3 in amino acids: CASRPSSGPYNEQFF. The CDR3 DNA follows: TGTGCCAGCAGGCCTTCTAGCGGACCTTACAATGAGCAGTTCTTC. Looking up the rest from reference TRBV7-2 and TRBJ2-1 gives the full variable domain: GAGVSQSPSNKVTEKGKDVELRCDPISGHTALYWYRQSLGQGLEFLIYFQGNSAPDKSGLPSDRFSAERTGGSVSTLTIQRTQQEDSAVYLCASRPSSGPYNEQFFGPGTRLTVL.

This clone has a handful of counts. V is TRBV27 and J is TRBJ2-3; D call uncertain. V lost 4 bases to trimming and J lost 6 bases, with 8 bases between them. Germline lookup yields CDR1 MNHEY and CDR2 SMNVEV (reference sequence). This CDR3 region has 12 residues. CDR3 coding DNA: TGTGCCAGCAGTTCAGAGGCGGATACGCAGTATTTT. This encodes CASSSEADTQYF.

The chain carries TRBV29-1 and TRBJ1-1; tentative D call: TRBD1 (6 bases). Trimming cost V 5 bases and J 3 bases, with 10 bases left between them. CDR1 and CDR2 (germline): SQVTM, ANQGSEA. The CDR3 consists of 12 residues. This CDR3 reads CSVPSGDTEAFF. CDR3 sequence (DNA): TGCAGCGTTCCCTCAGGGGACACTGAAGCTTTCTTT.

The rearrangement links TRBV5-1 to TRBJ2-5; D is possibly TRBD1 (6 bases). Trimming pared 2 bases from V and 1 base from J, leaving 9 bases between. This CDR3 region has 14 residues. From germline, CDR1 is SGHRS and CDR2 YFSETQ. CDR3 in amino acids: CASSFQGIQETQYF. The CDR3 nucleotides are TGCGCCAGCAGCTTTCAGGGGATCCAAGAGACCCAGTACTTC.

The table lists this clone with a count of one. V and J are TRBV9 and TRBJ1-3; tentative D call: TRBD1 (5 bases). CDR3 length equals 14 residues. The germline gives CDR1 SGDLS, CDR2 YYNGEE. Trimming stripped 6 bases from V and 0 bases from J, with 10 bases between. CDR3 nucleotide sequence: TGTGCCAGCACGGGGGGGGGCTCTGGAAACACCATATATTTT. Protein sequence: CASTGGGSGNTIYF.

The chain recombines TRBV13 with TRBJ2-3, with D unresolved. The CDR3 contains 13 residues. The germline CDR1 and CDR2 sequences are PRHDT and FYEKMQ (reference sequence). V dropped 5 bases and J dropped 0 bases, with 6 bases sitting between them. The CDR3 sequence is CASSPQSTDTQYF. In nucleotides, the CDR3 is TGTGCCAGCAGCCCACAAAGCACAGATACGCAGTATTTT. Looking up the rest from reference TRBV13 and TRBJ2-3 gives the full variable domain: AAGVIQSPRHLIKEKRETATLKCYPIPRHDTVYWYQQGPGQDPQFLISFYEKMQSDKGSIPDRFSAQQFSDYHSELNMSSLELGDSALYFCASSPQSTDTQYFGPGTRLTVL.

This clone was observed a handful of times. The chain recombines TRBV7-3 with TRBJ2-1; D is uncertain. CDR1 SGHTA and CDR2 FQGTGA come from the germline V gene. This CDR3 has 14 residues. Trimming removed 5 bases at V and 6 bases at J, with 14 bases between. The CDR3, as DNA: TGTGCCAGCAGCCTCACTGGCAACCTCAATGAGCAGTTCTTC. Encoded protein: CASSLTGNLNEQFF.

The chain recombines TRBV2 with TRBJ2-7; TRBD1 matches at 7 bases. Germline CDR1 reads SNHLY; CDR2 reads FYNNEI. Trimming at V came to 5 bases and at J to 0 bases, leaving 7 bases not matched to a gene. The CDR3 totals 15 residues. The CDR3 loop reads CASSSRQGSSYEQYF. CDR3 DNA sequence: TGTGCCAGCAGTTCGAGACAGGGAAGCTCCTACGAGCAGTACTTC.